A single sample gave rise to the 25 T cell receptor beta chains below, sequenced in a study of beta chain features in type 1 diabetes. The isolated RNA, all of it, was reverse transcribed, so expressed TCRB transcripts were what got sequenced. Assay: immunoSEQ multiplex PCR; the TCRdb copy retains only in-frame clones and omits some. Of roughly 230,000 clones listed, 9.6% are singletons. Sequencing used naive CD4+ T cells from blood. These receptor sequences come from a woman in her late teens or twenties in good health.

This rearrangement joins TRBV4-1 to TRBJ1-2, with no clear D. CDR3 length: 18 amino acids. Germline V gene lookup returns CDR1 MGHRA and CDR2 YSYEKL. Trimming pared 5 bases from V and 0 bases from J, leaving 22 bases between. Written as DNA, the CDR3 is TGCGCCAGCAGCTTGGCAGTCGTACCCTCTCCTTCTAACTATGGCTACACCTTC. Its protein product is CASSLAVVPSPSNYGYTF.

This chain joins TRBV7-3 and TRBJ1-6; a possible D gene is TRBD1 (5 bases). The germline CDR1 and CDR2 sequences are SGHTA and FQGTGA. Trimming removed 5 bases from V and 7 bases from J, with 12 bases in between. This CDR3 contains 14 residues. The CDR3 spells CASSTDSRNSPLHF. CDR3 DNA sequence: TGTGCCAGCAGCACCGACAGCCGCAATTCACCCCTCCACTTT.

Many counts were recorded for this clone. J is TRBJ1-2 and V is TRBV29-1, with unresolved D. This CDR3 region has 12 residues. Between the trimmed V and J ends, which lost 6 bases and 1 base, there was a span of 9 bases. CDR1 is SQVTM and CDR2 is ANQGSEA in the germline V gene. CDR3 region: CSVARLNYGYTF. CDR3 sequence (DNA): TGCAGCGTCGCCCGACTTAACTATGGCTACACCTTC.

The chain couples TRBV6-5 to TRBJ1-2, with D possibly being TRBD1 (6 bases). Germline loops: CDR1 MNHEY, CDR2 SVGAGI. V lost 6 bases to trimming and J lost 7 bases, with 21 bases between them. The CDR3 spans 15 residues. The CDR3 loop is CASRSQTGQWGGYTF. CDR3 coding DNA: TGTGCCAGCAGGTCACAGACAGGCCAATGGGGTGGCTACACCTTC.

The chain recombines TRBV6-1 with TRBJ1-2; D is uncertain. Germline loops: CDR1 MNHNS, CDR2 SASEGT. V lost 5 bases to trimming and J lost 1 base, with 8 bases between them. The CDR3 is 13 residues long. CDR3 region: CASSHRGNYGYTF. The CDR3 nucleotides are TGTGCCAGCAGTCACCGGGGTAACTATGGCTACACCTTC.

This CDR3 is CASSVGWGPNGYTF. The CDR3 DNA reads TGTGCCAGCAGCGTGGGCTGGGGCCCGAATGGCTACACCTTC. This chain uses TRBV9 with TRBJ1-2, with D possibly being TRBD1 (5 bases). The V end lost 2 bases, the J end lost 6 bases, and 14 bases lay between the germline ends. CDR1 and CDR2 (germline): SGDLS, YYNGEE. This CDR3 has 14 residues.

This rearrangement joins TRBV2 to TRBJ2-2; D gene ambiguous. This CDR3 is built from 15 residues. CDR1 is SNHLY, CDR2 FYNNEI, per germline. The V gene lost 6 bases and the J gene lost 4 bases, with 15 bases spanning the gap. The DNA of the CDR3 is TGTGCCAGCAGCGTGACTCACCCGGGCACCGGGGAGCTGTTTTTT. Translation: CASSVTHPGTGELFF.

In its sample, this clone was seen a few times. The J gene is TRBJ2-1, the V gene TRBV15; 9 bases are shared with TRBD2. The CDR3 extends over 17 amino acids. With V trimmed by 7 bases and J by 6 bases, 16 bases remained unmatched. The V gene's germline CDR1 is LNHNV and CDR2 YYDKDF (reference sequence). The CDR3 spells CATNPLRRTSDANEQFF. The CDR3 bases are TGTGCCACCAACCCCCTTCGGAGGACTAGCGATGCCAATGAGCAGTTCTTC.

V gene TRBV4-2 combines with J gene TRBJ2-5, with D perhaps matching TRBD1 (5 bases). Germline V CDR1 and CDR2: LGHNA, YNFKEQ. The CDR3 is 13 residues long. The V end was cut by 2 bases, the J end by 11 bases, with 15 bases between. CDR3 region: CASSQHLSQAQYF. The CDR3 coding sequence is TGTGCCAGCAGCCAACATCTCTCACAGGCGCAGTACTTC.

This sequence joins TRBV9 and TRBJ2-5, with a weak D call TRBD1 (6 bases). Germline V CDR1 and CDR2: SGDLS, YYNGEE. V lost 3 bases and J 5 bases, leaving 17 bases between the germline ends. The CDR3 is made up of 15 amino acids. The CDR3 DNA sequence: TGTGCCAGCAGCGCTACGTGGACAGTCGGGGAGACCCAGTACTTC. Its protein is CASSATWTVGETQYF.

This chain links TRBV14 with TRBJ2-7, with D perhaps matching TRBD2 (5 bases). The CDR3 consists of 15 residues. With 1 base removed from V and 1 base from J, the gap between germline ends came to 11 bases. Germline-derived CDR1 and CDR2 are SGHDN and FVKESK. The CDR3 region is CASSQVAGISYEQYF. Written as DNA, the CDR3 is TGTGCCAGCAGCCAAGTAGCCGGGATATCCTACGAGCAGTACTTC.

In this sample, this clone turned up a few times. This chain joins TRBV7-9 and TRBJ1-1; D gene ambiguous. V was trimmed by 1 base and J by 1 base, leaving 7 bases between them. This CDR3 contains 14 residues. CDR1 is SEHNR, CDR2 FQNEAQ, per germline (reference sequence). CDR3 bases: TGTGCCAGCAGCTTAGAGGCAGGGAACACTGAAGCTTTCTTT. It encodes CASSLEAGNTEAFF.

This rearrangement joins TRBV27 to TRBJ1-1; 7 positions agree with TRBD1. The J segment lost 5 bases and the V segment lost 4 bases, leaving 10 bases of the junction unmatched. The CDR3 runs 15 residues. Germline-derived CDR1 and CDR2 are MNHEY and SMNVEV (reference sequence). The CDR3 loop is CASSSFGPGGTEAFF. DNA of the CDR3: TGTGCCAGCAGTTCATTTGGCCCAGGGGGAACTGAAGCTTTCTTT.

This clone was observed many times. V usage is TRBV30 and J usage is TRBJ2-1; 9 bases fit TRBD2. Germline loops: CDR1 GTSNPN, CDR2 SVGIG (reference sequence). Losses at the gene ends were 4 bases for V and 7 bases for J; bases not matched to a gene: 11. The CDR3 is made up of 15 amino acids. CDR3 nucleotides: TGTGCCTGGACCCCACTACCGGGACTAGCAAATGAGCAGTTCTTC. It specifies CAWTPLPGLANEQFF.

The table lists this clone with a few counts. The J gene is TRBJ2-7, the V gene TRBV7-9, with TRBD1 matching over 8 bases. Germline V gene data show CDR1 as SEHNR and CDR2 as FQNEAQ (reference sequence). The ends lost 3 bases at V and 1 base at J; junction bases unmatched: 2. The length of the CDR3 is 14 residues. CDR3 residues: CASSLRQGSYEQYF. The CDR3 DNA sequence: TGTGCCAGCAGCTTGAGACAGGGGTCCTACGAGCAGTACTTC. The variable domain in full, completed from reference TRBV7-9 and TRBJ2-7, reads DTGVSQNPRHKITKRGQNVTFRCDPISEHNRLYWYRQTLGQGPEFLTYFQNEAQLEKSRLLSDRFSAERPKGSFSTLEIQRTEQGDSAMYLCASSLRQGSYEQYFGPGTRLTVT.

This clone has just a few counts. The chain recombines TRBV7-2 with TRBJ2-1, with TRBD2 as a possible D gene (6 bases). V gave up 2 bases and J gave up 2 bases, with 16 bases separating them. This CDR3 has 17 residues. Germline loops: CDR1 SGHTA, CDR2 FQGNSA. The CDR3 here is CASSLSSGGYPYNEQFF. CDR3 nucleotide sequence: TGTGCCAGCAGCTTAAGTTCTGGGGGGTACCCCTACAATGAGCAGTTCTTC. Full variable domain (remainder filled in from reference TRBV7-2 and TRBJ2-1): GAGVSQSPSNKVTEKGKDVELRCDPISGHTALYWYRQSLGQGLEFLIYFQGNSAPDKSGLPSDRFSAERTGGSVSTLTIQRTQQEDSAVYLCASSLSSGGYPYNEQFFGPGTRLTVL.

The sample holds a few counts of this clone. The chain carries TRBV6-1 and TRBJ2-7, with 7 bases that match TRBD2. The J segment lost 1 base and the V segment lost 4 bases, leaving 7 bases of the junction unmatched. The CDR3 is made up of 15 amino acids. The V gene's germline CDR1 is MNHNS and CDR2 SASEGT. The CDR3 sequence is CASSATSGTSYEQYF. Here the CDR3 DNA reads TGTGCCAGCAGTGCCACGAGCGGGACTTCCTACGAGCAGTACTTC.

This clone was detected a few times. The rearrangement links TRBV11-2 to TRBJ2-5; 7 bases are a match to TRBD1. The CDR3 loop spans 15 amino acids. V was clipped by 1 base and J by 4 bases; unmatched bases: 6. Germline CDR1 reads SGHAT; CDR2 reads FQNNGV. As DNA, the CDR3 is TGTGCCAGCAGCTTAGGACAGGGTGGCGTAGAGACCCAGTACTTC. Protein product: CASSLGQGGVETQYF.

V gene TRBV14 combines with J gene TRBJ1-5; weak D call: TRBD1 (6 bases). CDR3 length: 16 amino acids. In germline, CDR1 is SGHDN, CDR2 FVKESK. Trimming took off 5 bases at V and 1 base at J, with 15 bases between the two ends. The CDR3 here is CASSTQGGRSNQPQHF. In DNA, the CDR3 is TGTGCCAGCAGCACTCAAGGGGGTAGGAGCAATCAGCCCCAGCATTTT.

This clone turned up a few times. The chain couples TRBV5-4 to TRBJ2-7; 9 nucleotides agree with TRBD1. CDR1 is SGHNT and CDR2 is YYREEE in the germline V gene (reference sequence). Trimming took 7 bases from V and 6 from J; bases not matched to a gene: 8. This CDR3 spans 13 amino acids. In DNA, the CDR3 is TGTGCCAGCTCAGGACAGGGGTCCCTCGAGCAGTACTTC. As protein: CASSGQGSLEQYF.

In this sample, this clone turned up a few times. The rearrangement joins TRBV10-3 to TRBJ2-1, with D possibly being TRBD1 (6 bases). CDR1 ENHRY and CDR2 SYGVKD come from the germline V gene. The CDR3 loop spans 13 amino acids. Trimming pared 4 bases from V and 9 bases from J, leaving 13 bases between. CDR3 loop: CAISGNQGSEQFF. In DNA, the CDR3 is TGTGCCATCAGTGGAAATCAGGGGAGTGAGCAGTTCTTC.

In its sample, this clone was seen a few times. One end of the junction varies from germline; a read error may be responsible. The rearrangement uses TRBV4-1 and TRBJ2-1; 10 positions match TRBD2. Per germline, CDR1 MGHRA and CDR2 YSYEKL. The CDR3 consists of 16 residues. CDR3 sequence reads: CASSQVRLAGVNEQFF. The CDR3 nucleotides read TGTGCCAGCAGCCAAGTTCGGCTAGCGGGGGTTAATGAGCAGTTCTTC.

This clone appeared a few times. This chain links TRBV27 with TRBJ1-1; D uncertain. V was pared by 3 bases and J by 1 base, with 6 bases between. This CDR3 has 13 amino acids. Germline CDR1 reads MNHEY; CDR2 reads SMNVEV (reference sequence). The CDR3 bases are TGTGCCAGCAGTTTTTCAGGGAACACTGAAGCTTTCTTT. Its translation: CASSFSGNTEAFF.

The chain has TRBV25-1 and TRBJ2-7; D possibly corresponds to TRBD1 (5 bases). The length of the CDR3 is 14 residues. The V and J ends lost 5 bases and 2 bases respectively, with 13 bases between them. The V gene's germline CDR1 is MGHDK and CDR2 SYGVNS. The CDR3 nucleotides are TGTGCCAGCAGTAAGGTGGGGCCCACCTACGAGCAGTACTTC. Its translation: CASSKVGPTYEQYF.

In this sample, this clone turned up many times. V usage is TRBV4-1 and J usage is TRBJ2-5; D perhaps matches TRBD2 (5 bases). Germline V lookup: CDR1 MGHRA, CDR2 YSYEKL. This CDR3 has 13 residues. Trimming shortened V by 1 base and J by 7 bases, and 10 bases separated the two germline ends. In nucleotides, the CDR3 is TGCGCCAGCAGCCAAGGTGACCGGGGGACCCAGTACTTC. Amino acids: CASSQGDRGTQYF.